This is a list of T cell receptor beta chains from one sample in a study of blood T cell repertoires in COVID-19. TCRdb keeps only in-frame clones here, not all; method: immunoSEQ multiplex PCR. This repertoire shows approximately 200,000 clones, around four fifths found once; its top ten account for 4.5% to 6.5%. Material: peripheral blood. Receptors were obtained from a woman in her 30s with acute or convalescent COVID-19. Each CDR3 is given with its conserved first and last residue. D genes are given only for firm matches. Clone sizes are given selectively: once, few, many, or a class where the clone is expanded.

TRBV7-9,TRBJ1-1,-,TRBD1,CASSHKDRVGRGVAFF,TGTGCCAGCAGCCACAAAGACAGGGTGGGAAGGGGGGTAGCTTTCTTT
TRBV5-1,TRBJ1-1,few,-,CASSDLDEAFF,TGCGCCAGCAGTGATTTAGATGAAGCTTTCTTT
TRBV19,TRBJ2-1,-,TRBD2,CASQASGPYNEQFF,TGTGCCAGTCAAGCTAGCGGGCCCTACAATGAGCAGTTCTTC
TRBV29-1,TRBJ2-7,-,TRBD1,CSVEDGHGTGFYEQYF,TGCAGCGTTGAAGATGGCCACGGGACAGGGTTCTACGAGCAGTACTTC
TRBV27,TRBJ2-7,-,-,CASSPSGLGTYEQYF,TGTGCCAGCAGCCCTTCCGGACTCGGAACGTACGAGCAGTACTTC
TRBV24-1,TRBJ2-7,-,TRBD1,CATSDPIIGQGQGYEQYF,TGTGCCACCAGTGACCCCATAATCGGACAGGGCCAAGGCTACGAGCAGTACTTC
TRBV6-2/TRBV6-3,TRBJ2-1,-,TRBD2,CASSYLVAGGRGSAANEQFF,TGTGCCAGCAGTTACCTGGTAGCGGGGGGGCGCGGGTCTGCGGCCAATGAGCAGTTCTTC
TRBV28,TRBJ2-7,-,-,CASSLFTYEQYF,TGTGCCAGCAGTTTATTTACCTACGAGCAGTACTTC
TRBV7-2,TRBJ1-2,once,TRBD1,CASSLSPGTANYGYTF,TGTGCCAGCAGCTTATCCCCCGGGACAGCTAACTATGGCTACACCTTC
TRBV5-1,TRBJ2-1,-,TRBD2,CASSPLAGGRHNEQFF,TGCGCCAGCAGCCCCTTGGCGGGAGGGCGGCACAATGAGCAGTTCTTC
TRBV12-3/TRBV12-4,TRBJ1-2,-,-,CASSLGPLAF,TGTGCCAGCAGTCTGGGCCCCTTGGCCTTC
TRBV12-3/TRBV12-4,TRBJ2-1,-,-,CASSWTSEQFF,TGTGCCAGCAGCTGGACAAGTGAGCAGTTCTTC
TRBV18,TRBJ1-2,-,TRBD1,CASSQGQGNGYTF,TGTGCCAGCTCACAGGGACAGGGTAATGGCTACACCTTC
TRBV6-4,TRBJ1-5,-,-,CASSETGSRNQPQHF,TGTGCCAGCAGTGAAACAGGTTCCCGCAATCAGCCCCAGCATTTT
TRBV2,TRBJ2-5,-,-,CASSPISGRQETQYF,TGTGCCAGCAGTCCCATTAGCGGACGACAAGAGACCCAGTACTTC
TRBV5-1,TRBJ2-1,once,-,CASSLGQGHNEQFF,TGCGCCAGCAGCTTGGGCCAGGGTCATAATGAGCAGTTCTTC
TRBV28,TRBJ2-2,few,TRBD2,CASSSWTSGSAGELFF,TGTGCCAGCAGTTCCTGGACTAGCGGGAGCGCCGGGGAGCTGTTTTTT
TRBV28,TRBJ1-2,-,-,CASSTTPRGFGGYTF,TGTGCCAGCAGTACTACCCCCAGGGGATTTGGTGGCTACACCTTC
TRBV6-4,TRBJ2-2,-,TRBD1,CASRTGDTGELFF,TGTGCCAGCAGGACAGGGGACACCGGGGAGCTGTTTTTT
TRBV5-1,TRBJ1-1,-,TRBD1,CASSPLTGDMNTEAFF,TGCGCCAGCAGCCCCCTTACAGGGGACATGAACACTGAAGCTTTCTTT
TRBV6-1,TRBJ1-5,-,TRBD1,CASSEAGQGTYSNQPQHF,TGTGCCAGCAGTGAAGCGGGACAGGGGACGTATAGCAATCAGCCCCAGCATTTT
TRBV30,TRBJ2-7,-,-,CAWAPRTSPTGTYEQYF,TGTGCCTGGGCGCCGAGAACCAGCCCGACCGGGACCTACGAGCAGTACTTC
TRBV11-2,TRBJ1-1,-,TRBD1,CASGKGASWAEAFF,TGTGCCAGCGGCAAGGGGGCGTCTTGGGCTGAAGCTTTCTTT
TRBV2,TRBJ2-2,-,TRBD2,CASSGLAGGGTGELFF,TGTGCCAGCAGCGGACTAGCGGGAGGTGGAACCGGGGAGCTGTTTTTT
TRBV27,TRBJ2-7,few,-,CASSQGSLRYEQYF,TGTGCCAGCAGCCAGGGGTCGCTGAGGTACGAGCAGTACTTC
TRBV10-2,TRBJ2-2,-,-,CASSVTGSGLGTNTGELFF,TGCGCCAGCAGTGTTACAGGTTCAGGATTAGGGACAAACACCGGGGAGCTGTTTTTT
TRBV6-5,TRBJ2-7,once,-,CATSAGRGYEQYF,TGTGCCACCTCCGCGGGCAGGGGCTACGAGCAGTACTTC
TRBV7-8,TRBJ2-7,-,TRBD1,CASSSPGQYYEQYF,TGTGCCAGCAGCTCCCCGGGACAGTACTACGAGCAGTACTTC
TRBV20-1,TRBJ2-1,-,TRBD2,CSARTSGGQFF,TGCAGTGCTAGGACTAGCGGTGGGCAGTTCTTC
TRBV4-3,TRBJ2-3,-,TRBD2,CASSQGLAGGRGTQYF,TGCGCCAGCAGCCAGGGACTAGCGGGGGGTAGAGGTACGCAGTATTTT
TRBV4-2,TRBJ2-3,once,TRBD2,CASSQEIAGYTDTQYF,TGTGCCAGCAGCCAAGAAATAGCGGGGTACACAGATACGCAGTATTTT
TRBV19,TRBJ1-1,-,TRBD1,CASSVGDRTGEAFF,TGTGCCAGTAGTGTCGGGGACAGGACAGGAGAAGCTTTCTTT
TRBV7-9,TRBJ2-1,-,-,CASSPGLLRNEQFF,TGTGCCAGCAGCCCCGGACTATTACGAAATGAGCAGTTCTTC
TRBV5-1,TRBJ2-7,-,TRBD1,CASSLSGTVYEQYF,TGCGCCAGCAGCTTGAGTGGGACAGTCTACGAGCAGTACTTC
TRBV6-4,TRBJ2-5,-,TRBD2,CASSLAGGGQETQYF,TGTGCCAGCAGTTTAGCGGGAGGAGGACAAGAGACCCAGTACTTC
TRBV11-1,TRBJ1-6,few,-,CASSRRGEGSPLHF,TGTGCCAGCAGCCGTCGGGGAGAAGGCTCACCCCTCCACTTT
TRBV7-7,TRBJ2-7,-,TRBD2,CASGGRTRPPRCSYEQYF,TGTGCTAGCGGGGGCCGGACACGACCCCCCAGATGCTCCTACGAGCAGTACTTC